This T cell receptor beta chain was recorded in a study of blood T cell repertoires in COVID-19. The data were produced by immunoSEQ multiplex PCR, yet TCRdb's version contains in-frame clones alone and is incomplete. The data hold some 190,000 clones, with approximately 88% observed a single time. Which cohort a participant joined came from the clinical history participants gave. Recovery among Cohort 3 donors was established by two negative PCRs, clearance, or symptom resolution. The CDR3 is 15 residues long. Trimming at V came to 2 bases and at J to 3 bases, leaving 4 bases not matched to a gene. The germline V gene has CDR1 SNHLY and CDR2 FYNNEI.

The sample consisted of PBMCs or T cells enriched from blood (not recorded which). The sequence was collected from a woman in her twenties or thirties who had recovered from COVID-19. This chain connects TRBV2 to TRBJ1-2; 9 bases are shared with TRBD1. CDR3 coding DNA: TGTGCCAGCAGTGAAAGGGACAGGGAGGACTATGGCTACACCTTC. Translation: CASSERDREDYGYTF.